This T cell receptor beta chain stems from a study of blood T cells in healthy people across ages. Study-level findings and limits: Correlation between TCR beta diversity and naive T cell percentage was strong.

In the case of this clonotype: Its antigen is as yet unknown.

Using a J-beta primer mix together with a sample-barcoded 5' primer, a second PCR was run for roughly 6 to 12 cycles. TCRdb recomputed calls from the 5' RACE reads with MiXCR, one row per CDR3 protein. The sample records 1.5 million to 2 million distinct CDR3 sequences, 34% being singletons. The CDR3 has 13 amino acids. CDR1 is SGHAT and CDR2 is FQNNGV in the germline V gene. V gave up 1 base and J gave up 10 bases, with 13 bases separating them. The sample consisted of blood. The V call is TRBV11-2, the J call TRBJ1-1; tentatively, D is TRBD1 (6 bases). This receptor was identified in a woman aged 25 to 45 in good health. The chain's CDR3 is CASSLGMDSGAFF. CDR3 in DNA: TGTGCCAGCAGCTTAGGTATGGACAGTGGAGCTTTCTTT.